Sequencing of this T cell receptor beta chain was carried out in a study of T cell repertoires in cytomegalovirus infection (dated by TCRdb to between 2018 and 2020). About the full investigation: Because public TCR beta signatures pointed to carriage of CMV infection together with the matching HLA type, the HLA type of each donor mattered for the analysis.

The listed sequencing device is Illumina HiSeq 1500. The public reads were reprocessed in TCRdb via fastp at Q25 and MiXCR, keeping in-frame beta chains. Each entry is one CDR3 protein sequence, shown with its most common DNA and genes. This sample lists more than 200,000 distinct CDR3 sequences; 9.1% were detected once. The ten most abundant clones make up roughly 15% of the sample. The research as a whole found: Carriers of CMV infection plus the relevant HLA type were discriminated by the cumulative frequency of public TCR beta family members in the study cohort and in an independent approximately 350-donor cohort. The ex vivo response was dominated by HLA-C-restricted CMV-specific TCR beta clonotypes, and the single most frequent clonotype in two of eight donors was supplied by these HLA-C-restricted clonotypes.

This clonotype was counted ten times or more. The antigen this receptor binds is unknown. No qualities accompany the bases; no much larger clone lies one base away. This TCR came from a human donor in good health (CMV status not recorded). Some clones in this sample may be carry-over from other donors' samples. Material: PBMCs.

The encoded CDR3 is CASRPGTVNTEAFF. The nucleotide sequence reads TGTGCCAGCAGGCCCGGGACGGTGAACACTGAAGCTTTCTTT. The chain is made from TRBV6-6 and TRBJ1-1; a tentative D call is TRBD1 (5 bases match). Sequences MNHNY (CDR1) and SVGAGI (CDR2) are obtained from the germline V gene (reference sequence). The CDR3 starts with the cysteine, ends with the phenylalanine, and has 14 residues. Of all the DNA, just the CDR3 is kept, 42 bases in frame from base 1. V was cut back by 6 bases and J by 0 bases, leaving a gap of 11 bases between them.